This TCR beta chain appears in the sequencing data of a study of cytomegalovirus exposure and HLA in healthy donors. About this clone itself: Its antigen remains unidentified.

V gave up 4 bases and J gave up 7 bases; unmatched junction bases: 4. The germline V gene has CDR1 MGHDK and CDR2 SYGVNS. The CDR3 consists of 15 residues. Study-level points and caveats: Immune exposure data for these donors was limited to CMV serostatus. A later analysis linked a missense DCLRE1C variant to TCR beta V- and J-gene trimming. Reportedly, fewer N-insertions than the approximately 700-donor mean appeared in an Asian-associated ancestry cluster in a later analysis. CMV antigen specificity was confirmed in vitro for a few CMV-associated chains.

PCR amplification relied on 60 Vbeta primers (plus 13 Jbeta primers). Sequencing was performed with immunoSEQ multiplex PCR; in TCRdb, only in-frame clones are kept and a portion is missing. This repertoire shows roughly 150,000 clones, about 85% found once; its top ten account for more than 2%. The chain joins TRBV25-1 to TRBJ2-1, with 13 bases that match TRBD2. This receptor was identified in a woman in her late teens or twenties in good health and CMV-seronegative. What was sequenced was PBMCs. In DNA form, the CDR3 reads TGTGCCAGCAGTGGAGGACTAGCGGGAGCGAATGAGCAGTTCTTC. This sequence encodes CASSGGLAGANEQFF. The variable domain in full, completed from reference TRBV25-1 and TRBJ2-1, reads EADIYQTPRYLVIGTGKKITLECSQTMGHDKMYWYQQDPGMELHLIHYSYGVNSTEKGDLSSESTVSRIRTEHFPLTLESARPSHTSQYLCASSGGLAGANEQFFGPGTRLTVL.